Reported below is one TCR beta chain. Its antigen is unknown. The data derive from a study of blood T cells in healthy people across ages. Study observations and caveats: Getting older went along with TCR beta diversity per million T cells dropping roughly linearly.

Then a second PCR, running roughly 7 to 11 cycles, was carried out with a sample-barcoded 5' primer and a J-beta primer mix. TCRdb reprocessed the 5' RACE reads via MiXCR and lists one record per CDR3 protein. The table lists roughly 800,000 distinct CDR3 sequences, 36% of them singletons. Germline CDR1 DFQATT, CDR2 SNEGSKA (reference sequence). This CDR3 region has 16 residues. J lost 5 bases, V lost 3 bases, and 6 bases had no gene match. The sample consisted of blood. The source of this sequence is a man aged 18 to 35 in good health. The chain uses TRBV20-1 and TRBJ2-1; TRBD2 matches 14 bases. In nucleotides, the CDR3 is TGCAGTGCTAGCGGACTAGCGGGGGGCCAAAACAATGAGCAGTTCTTC. This translates into CSASGLAGGQNNEQFF.